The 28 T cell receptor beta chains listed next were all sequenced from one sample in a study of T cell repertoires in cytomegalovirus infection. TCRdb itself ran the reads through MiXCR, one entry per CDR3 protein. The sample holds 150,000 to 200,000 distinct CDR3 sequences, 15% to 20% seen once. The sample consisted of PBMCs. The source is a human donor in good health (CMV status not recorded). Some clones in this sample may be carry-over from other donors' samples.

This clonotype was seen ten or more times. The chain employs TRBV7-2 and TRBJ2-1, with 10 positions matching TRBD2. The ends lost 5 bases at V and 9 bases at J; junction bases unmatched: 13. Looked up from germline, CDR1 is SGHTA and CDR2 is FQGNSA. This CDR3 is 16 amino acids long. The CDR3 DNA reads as TGTGCCAGCAGCCCGAGGCGGCTAGCGGGAGTCACTGAGCAGTTCTTC. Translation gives CASSPRRLAGVTEQFF. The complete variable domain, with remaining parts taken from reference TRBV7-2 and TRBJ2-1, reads GAGVSQSPSNKVTEKGKDVELRCDPISGHTALYWYRQSLGQGLEFLIYFQGNSAPDKSGLPSDRFSAERTGGSVSTLTIQRTQQEDSAVYLCASSPRRLAGVTEQFFGPGTRLTVL.

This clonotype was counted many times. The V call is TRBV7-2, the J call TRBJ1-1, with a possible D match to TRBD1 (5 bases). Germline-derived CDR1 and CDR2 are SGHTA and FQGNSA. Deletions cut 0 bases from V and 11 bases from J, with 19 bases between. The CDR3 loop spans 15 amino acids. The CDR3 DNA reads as TGTGCCAGCAGCTTAGCGCAGGGCCCGGGAAGGCACGCTTTCTTT. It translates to CASSLAQGPGRHAFF.

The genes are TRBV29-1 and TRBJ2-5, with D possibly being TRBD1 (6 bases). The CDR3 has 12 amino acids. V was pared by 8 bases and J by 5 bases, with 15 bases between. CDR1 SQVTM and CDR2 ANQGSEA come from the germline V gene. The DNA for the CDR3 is TGCAGCTTCCTCAGGGGCGGTGAGACCCAGTACTTC. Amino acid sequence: CSFLRGGETQYF.

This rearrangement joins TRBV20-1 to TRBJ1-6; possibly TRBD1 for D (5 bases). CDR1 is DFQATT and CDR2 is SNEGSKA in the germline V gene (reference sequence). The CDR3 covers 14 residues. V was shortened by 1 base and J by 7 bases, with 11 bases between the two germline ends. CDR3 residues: CSARAGGGNSPLHF. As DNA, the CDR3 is TGCAGTGCTAGAGCCGGCGGGGGAAATTCACCCCTCCACTTT.

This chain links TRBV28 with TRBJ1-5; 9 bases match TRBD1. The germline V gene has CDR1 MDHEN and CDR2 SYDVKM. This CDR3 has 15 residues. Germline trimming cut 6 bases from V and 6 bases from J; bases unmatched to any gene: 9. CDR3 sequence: CASRPGTGLRQPQHF. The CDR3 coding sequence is TGTGCCAGCAGACCAGGGACAGGGCTGCGTCAGCCCCAGCATTTT.

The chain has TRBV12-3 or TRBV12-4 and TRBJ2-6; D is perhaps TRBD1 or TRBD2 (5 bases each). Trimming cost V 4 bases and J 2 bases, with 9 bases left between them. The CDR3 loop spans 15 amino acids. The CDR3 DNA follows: TGTGCCAGCAGTTACGGGACGGCTGGGGCCAACGTCCTGACTTTC. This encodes CASSYGTAGANVLTF.

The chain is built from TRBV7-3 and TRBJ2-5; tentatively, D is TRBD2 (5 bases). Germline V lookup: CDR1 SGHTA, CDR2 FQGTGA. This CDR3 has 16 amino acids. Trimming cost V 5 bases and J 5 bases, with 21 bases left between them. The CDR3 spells CASSQRGPLGLETQYF. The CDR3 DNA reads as TGTGCCAGCAGCCAAAGAGGGCCCCTAGGTTTGGAGACCCAGTACTTC.

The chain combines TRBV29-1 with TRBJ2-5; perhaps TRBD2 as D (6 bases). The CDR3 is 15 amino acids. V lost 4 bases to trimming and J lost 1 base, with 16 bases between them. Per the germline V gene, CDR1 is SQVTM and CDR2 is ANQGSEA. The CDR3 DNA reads TGCAGCGTTGGGATCCTGGGACTCCCCCAAGAGACCCAGTACTTC. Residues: CSVGILGLPQETQYF.

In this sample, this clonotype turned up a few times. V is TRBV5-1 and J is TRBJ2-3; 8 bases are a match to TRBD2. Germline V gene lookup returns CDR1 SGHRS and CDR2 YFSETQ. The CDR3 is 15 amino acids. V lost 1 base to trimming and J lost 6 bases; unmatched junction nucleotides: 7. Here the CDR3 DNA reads TGCGCCAGCAGCTTGAGTAGCGGGGCCCCCGATACGCAGTATTTT. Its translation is CASSLSSGAPDTQYF.

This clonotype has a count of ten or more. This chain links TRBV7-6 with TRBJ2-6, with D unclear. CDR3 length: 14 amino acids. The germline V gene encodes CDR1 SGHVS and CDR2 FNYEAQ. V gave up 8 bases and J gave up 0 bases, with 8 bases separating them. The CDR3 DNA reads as TGTGCCAGCTCGGTTCACTCTGGGGCCAACGTCCTGACTTTC. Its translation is CASSVHSGANVLTF.

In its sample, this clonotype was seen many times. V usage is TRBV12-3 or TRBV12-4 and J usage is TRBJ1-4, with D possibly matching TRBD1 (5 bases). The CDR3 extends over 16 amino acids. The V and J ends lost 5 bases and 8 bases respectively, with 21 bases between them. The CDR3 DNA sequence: TGTGCCAGCAGTCTTAAAGACAGCCCGGTCAGGGAAAAACTGTTTTTT. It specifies CASSLKDSPVREKLFF.

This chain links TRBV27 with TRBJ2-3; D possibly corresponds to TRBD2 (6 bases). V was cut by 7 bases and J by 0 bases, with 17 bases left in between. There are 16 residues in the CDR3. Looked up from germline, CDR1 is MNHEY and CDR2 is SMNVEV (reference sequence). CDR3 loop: CASTYRLDPSTDTQYF. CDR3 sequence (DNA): TGTGCCAGCACATACCGACTAGACCCCAGCACAGATACGCAGTATTTT.

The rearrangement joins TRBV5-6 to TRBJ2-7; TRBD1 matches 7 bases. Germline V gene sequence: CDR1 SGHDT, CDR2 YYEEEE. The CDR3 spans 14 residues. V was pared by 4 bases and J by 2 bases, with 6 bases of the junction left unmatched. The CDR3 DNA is TGTGCCAGCAGCGCACCGGGACAGACCTACGAGCAGTACTTC. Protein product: CASSAPGQTYEQYF.

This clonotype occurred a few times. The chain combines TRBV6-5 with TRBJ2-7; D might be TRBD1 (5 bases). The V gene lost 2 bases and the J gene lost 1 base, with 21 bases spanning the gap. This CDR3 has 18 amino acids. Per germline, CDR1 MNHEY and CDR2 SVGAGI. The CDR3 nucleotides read TGTGCCAGCAGTTACACCGCCATAGACACAGGATCGTCCTACGAGCAGTACTTC. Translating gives CASSYTAIDTGSSYEQYF.

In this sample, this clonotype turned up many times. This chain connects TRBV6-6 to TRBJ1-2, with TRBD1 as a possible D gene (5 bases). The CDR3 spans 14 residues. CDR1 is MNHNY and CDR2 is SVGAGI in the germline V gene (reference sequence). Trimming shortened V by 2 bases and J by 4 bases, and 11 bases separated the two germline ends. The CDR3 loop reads CASSYGRDAYGYTF. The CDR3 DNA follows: TGTGCCAGCAGTTACGGCAGGGATGCCTATGGCTACACCTTC.

CDR3 DNA: TGTGCCAGCAGTTACTCGCGGGACAGGGGGGAGAATGGCTACACCTTC. This encodes CASSYSRDRGENGYTF. The chain has TRBV6-5 and TRBJ1-2, with TRBD1 identical over 11 bases. CDR1 and CDR2 (germline): MNHEY, SVGAGI. Trimming took 0 bases from V and 6 from J; bases not matched to a gene: 6. This CDR3 contains 16 residues.

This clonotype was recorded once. CDR3 protein: CATSNPDRVRTGWGELQHF. In DNA form, the CDR3 reads TGTGCCACCAGCAATCCCGACAGGGTCCGGACGGGTTGGGGGGAGCTCCAGCATTTT. This sequence joins TRBV15 and TRBJ1-5; 7 bases agree with TRBD1. The CDR3 spans 19 residues. Germline assignment: CDR1 LNHNV and CDR2 YYDKDF (reference sequence). Germline trimming cut 4 bases from V and 12 bases from J; bases unmatched to any gene: 27.

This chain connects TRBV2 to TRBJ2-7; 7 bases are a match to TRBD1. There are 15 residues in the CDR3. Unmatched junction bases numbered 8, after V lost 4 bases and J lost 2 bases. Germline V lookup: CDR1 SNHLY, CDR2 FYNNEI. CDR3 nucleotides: TGTGCCAGCAGTGTATCCGACAGGGACCCCTACGAGCAGTACTTC. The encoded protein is CASSVSDRDPYEQYF. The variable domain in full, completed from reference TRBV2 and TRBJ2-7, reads EPEVTQTPSHQVTQMGQEVILRCVPISNHLYFYWYRQILGQKVEFLVSFYNNEISEKSEIFDDQFSVERPDGSNFTLKIRSTKLEDSAMYFCASSVSDRDPYEQYFGPGTRLTVT.

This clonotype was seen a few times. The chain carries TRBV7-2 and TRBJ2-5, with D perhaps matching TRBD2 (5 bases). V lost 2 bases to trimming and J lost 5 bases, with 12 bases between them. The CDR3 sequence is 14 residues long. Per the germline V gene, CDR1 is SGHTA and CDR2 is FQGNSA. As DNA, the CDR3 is TGTGCCAGCAGCTTATTCGGACTGGACGAGACCCAGTACTTC. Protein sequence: CASSLFGLDETQYF. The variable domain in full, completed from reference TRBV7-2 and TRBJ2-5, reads GAGVSQSPSNKVTEKGKDVELRCDPISGHTALYWYRQSLGQGLEFLIYFQGNSAPDKSGLPSDRFSAERTGGSVSTLTIQRTQQEDSAVYLCASSLFGLDETQYFGPGTRLLVL.

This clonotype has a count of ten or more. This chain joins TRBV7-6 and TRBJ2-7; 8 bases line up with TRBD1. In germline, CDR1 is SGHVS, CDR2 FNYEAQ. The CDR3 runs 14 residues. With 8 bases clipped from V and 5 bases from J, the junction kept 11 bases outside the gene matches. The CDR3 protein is CASVKRDRRHEQYF. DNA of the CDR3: TGTGCCAGCGTGAAGAGGGACAGGAGGCACGAGCAGTACTTC.

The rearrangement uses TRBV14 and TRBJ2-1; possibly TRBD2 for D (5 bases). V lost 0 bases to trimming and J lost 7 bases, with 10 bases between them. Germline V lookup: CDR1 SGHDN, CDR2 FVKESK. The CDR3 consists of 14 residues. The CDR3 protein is CASSQDLLENEQFF. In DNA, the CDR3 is TGTGCCAGCAGCCAAGATCTACTAGAGAATGAGCAGTTCTTC. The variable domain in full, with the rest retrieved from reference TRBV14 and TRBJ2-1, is EAGVTQFPSHSVIEKGQTVTLRCDPISGHDNLYWYRRVMGKEIKFLLHFVKESKQDESGMPNNRFLAERTGGTYSTLKVQPAELEDSGVYFCASSQDLLENEQFFGPGTRLTVL.

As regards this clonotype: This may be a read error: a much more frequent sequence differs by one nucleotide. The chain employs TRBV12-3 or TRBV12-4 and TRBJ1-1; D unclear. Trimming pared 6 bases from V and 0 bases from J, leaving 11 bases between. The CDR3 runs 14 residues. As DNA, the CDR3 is TGTGCCAGCAGAACGCGGACCATGAACACTGAAGCTTTCTTT. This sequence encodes CASRTRTMNTEAFF.

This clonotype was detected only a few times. The CDR3 is CASAMILAGGETQYF. In DNA, the CDR3 is TGTGCTAGTGCTATGATACTAGCGGGAGGAGAGACCCAGTACTTC. The chain carries TRBV12-5 and TRBJ2-5; TRBD2 agrees at 12 bases. Germline V lookup: CDR1 LGHNT, CDR2 FRNRAP. V was clipped by 7 bases and J by 4 bases; unmatched bases: 7. The CDR3 is 15 residues long.

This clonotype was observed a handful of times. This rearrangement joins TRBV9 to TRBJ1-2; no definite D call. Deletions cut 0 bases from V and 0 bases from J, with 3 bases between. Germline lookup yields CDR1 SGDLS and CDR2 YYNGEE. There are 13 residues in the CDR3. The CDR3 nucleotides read TGTGCCAGCAGCGTAGACCCTAACTATGGCTACACCTTC. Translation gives CASSVDPNYGYTF.

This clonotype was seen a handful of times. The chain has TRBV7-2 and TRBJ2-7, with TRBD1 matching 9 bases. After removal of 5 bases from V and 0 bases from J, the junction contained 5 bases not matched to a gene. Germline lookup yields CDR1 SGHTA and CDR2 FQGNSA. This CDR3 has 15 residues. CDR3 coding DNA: TGTGCCAGCAGCGACCGGGACAGGGTCTCCTACGAGCAGTACTTC. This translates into CASSDRDRVSYEQYF.

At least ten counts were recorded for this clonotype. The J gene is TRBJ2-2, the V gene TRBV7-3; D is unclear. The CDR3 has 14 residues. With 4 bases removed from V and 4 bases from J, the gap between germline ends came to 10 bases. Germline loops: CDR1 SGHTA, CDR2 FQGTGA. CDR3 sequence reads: CASSSTAGTGELFF. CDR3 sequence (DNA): TGTGCCAGCAGCTCGACGGCAGGCACCGGGGAGCTGTTTTTT.

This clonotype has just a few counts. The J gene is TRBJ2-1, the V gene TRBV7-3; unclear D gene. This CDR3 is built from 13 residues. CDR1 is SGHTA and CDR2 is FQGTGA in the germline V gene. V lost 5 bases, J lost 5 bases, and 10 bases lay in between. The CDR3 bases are TGTGCCAGCAGCCCTTTCGAAAACAATGAGCAGTTCTTC. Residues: CASSPFENNEQFF.

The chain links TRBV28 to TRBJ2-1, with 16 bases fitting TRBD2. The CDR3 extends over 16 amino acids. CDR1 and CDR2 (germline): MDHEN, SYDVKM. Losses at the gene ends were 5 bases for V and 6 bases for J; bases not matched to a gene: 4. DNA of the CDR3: TGTGCCAGCAGTGGGACTAGCGGGAGGGCATTCAATGAGCAGTTCTTC. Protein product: CASSGTSGRAFNEQFF. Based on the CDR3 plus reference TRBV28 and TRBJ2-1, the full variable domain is DVKVTQSSRYLVKRTGEKVFLECVQDMDHENMFWYRQDPGLGLRLIYFSYDVKMKEKGDIPEGYSVSREKKERFSLILESASTNQTSMYLCASSGTSGRAFNEQFFGPGTRLTVL.